The 32 T cell receptor beta chains below all came from one sample that was sequenced in a study of blood T cell repertoires in COVID-19. Assay: immunoSEQ multiplex PCR; the TCRdb copy retains only in-frame clones and omits some. The repertoire holds hundreds of thousands of clones, with roughly 90% as singletons. The specimen sequenced was peripheral blood. These receptors all come from a woman aged 40 to 49 with COVID-19, enrolled during active disease.

CDR3 sequence reads: CSVAGAEAFF. Here the CDR3 DNA reads TGCAGCGTTGCGGGGGCTGAAGCTTTCTTT. The chain carries TRBV29-1 and TRBJ1-1; TRBD1 is a possible D gene (5 bases). The CDR3 consists of 10 residues. Germline loops: CDR1 SQVTM, CDR2 ANQGSEA. V gave up 4 bases and J gave up 6 bases, with 6 bases separating them.

The CDR3 sequence is CASSSTQGSYNSPLHF. In DNA form, the CDR3 reads TGTGCCAGCAGTTCGACACAGGGGTCCTATAATTCACCCCTCCACTTT. The J gene is TRBJ1-6, the V gene TRBV27; 7 bases map to TRBD1. Germline V lookup: CDR1 MNHEY, CDR2 SMNVEV (reference sequence). The ends lost 4 bases at V and 1 base at J; junction bases unmatched: 4. This CDR3 has 16 residues.

The V and J genes are TRBV19 and TRBJ1-1; 7 positions agree with TRBD1. This CDR3 region has 16 residues. The V and J ends lost 2 bases and 5 bases, in that order; junction bases with no gene match: 11. From germline, CDR1 is LNHDA and CDR2 SQIVND (reference sequence). CDR3 region: CASSILVTGPGTEAFF. The CDR3 region has the DNA TGTGCCAGTAGTATACTGGTGACAGGGCCGGGGACTGAAGCTTTCTTT.

This rearrangement joins TRBV7-8 to TRBJ1-6, with D hard to call. This CDR3 has 11 amino acids. Per germline, CDR1 SGHVS and CDR2 FQNEAQ. The V end was cut by 2 bases, the J end by 13 bases, with 6 bases between. The CDR3 nucleotides are TGTGCCAGCAGCTTACTAGGCCCCCTCCACTTT. This codes for CASSLLGPLHF.

The chain carries TRBV9 and TRBJ2-1; 10 nucleotides align to TRBD2. The ends lost 3 bases at V and 0 bases at J; junction bases unmatched: 9. Per germline, CDR1 SGDLS and CDR2 YYNGEE. This CDR3 is built from 18 residues. The CDR3 loop is CASSGGSAGGSSYNEQFF. The CDR3 coding sequence is TGTGCCAGCAGCGGGGGGTCAGCGGGAGGGAGCTCCTACAATGAGCAGTTCTTC.

V is TRBV19 and J is TRBJ2-1, with TRBD1 as a possible D gene (6 bases). CDR3 length: 13 amino acids. Per the germline V gene, CDR1 is LNHDA and CDR2 is SQIVND (reference sequence). Trimming removed 4 bases at V and 5 bases at J, with 9 bases between. The CDR3 nucleotides are TGTGCCAGTAGTAACCGGGACAACAATGAGCAGTTCTTC. As protein: CASSNRDNNEQFF.

This chain uses TRBV5-1 with TRBJ2-2; perhaps TRBD2 as D (5 bases). V lost 3 bases and J 1 base, leaving 13 bases between the germline ends. Germline V CDR1 and CDR2: SGHRS, YFSETQ. The CDR3 runs to 16 residues. The CDR3 loop is CASSSSPGLNTGELFF. The CDR3 DNA sequence: TGCGCCAGCAGCTCGTCTCCCGGACTGAACACCGGGGAGCTGTTTTTT.

The chain employs TRBV27 and TRBJ2-7; 11 positions match TRBD2. Trimming at V came to 6 bases and at J to 3 bases, leaving 1 base not matched to a gene. The CDR3 totals 13 residues. Germline values: CDR1 MNHEY, CDR2 SMNVEV (reference sequence). The CDR3 region is CASSGLAGYEQYF. CDR3 DNA sequence: TGTGCCAGCAGCGGACTAGCGGGCTACGAGCAGTACTTC.

The CDR3: CASSYAGVPDTQYF. The CDR3, as DNA: TGTGCCAGCAGTTACGCGGGAGTCCCAGATACGCAGTATTTT. J is TRBJ2-3 and V is TRBV6-2 or TRBV6-3; 7 positions match TRBD2. The trim removed 2 bases at V and 4 bases at J, leaving 3 bases unmatched. This CDR3 is built from 14 residues. CDR1 MNHEY and CDR2 SVGEGT come from the germline V gene.

This chain links TRBV2 with TRBJ1-3; no clear D. Germline V gene lookup returns CDR1 SNHLY and CDR2 FYNNEI. Trimming cost V 3 bases and J 0 bases, with 12 bases left between them. CDR3 length: 16 amino acids. The CDR3 region has the DNA TGTGCCAGCAGTGATTGGAGGAGAGTCTCTGGAAACACCATATATTTT. It is translated as CASSDWRRVSGNTIYF.

The chain couples TRBV10-1 to TRBJ1-2, with D perhaps matching TRBD1 (6 bases). The length of the CDR3 is 13 residues. CDR1 WNHNN and CDR2 SYGVQD come from the germline V gene (reference sequence). V was pared by 4 bases and J by 2 bases, with 8 bases between. The CDR3, as DNA: TGCGCCAGCAGTGGTGGACAGAACTATGGCTACACCTTC. It yields the protein CASSGGQNYGYTF.

The chain uses TRBV7-8 and TRBJ2-1, with D possibly matching TRBD2 (6 bases). The V end lost 5 bases, the J end lost 8 bases, and 16 bases lay between the germline ends. This CDR3 has 14 amino acids. CDR1 and CDR2 from the germline V gene are SGHVS and FQNEAQ. In nucleotides, the CDR3 is TGTGCCAGCAGCCATCCCACGGAGGGTGATGAGCAGTTCTTC. Translated: CASSHPTEGDEQFF.

The chain carries TRBV7-2 and TRBJ1-3; 9 bases are a match to TRBD1. The germline V gene has CDR1 SGHTA and CDR2 FQGNSA. CDR3 length: 15 residues. V was pared by 7 bases and J by 4 bases, with 8 bases of the junction left unmatched. DNA for the CDR3: TGTGCCAGCAACCTACCGGGACAGGGAGGAAACACCATATATTTT. It specifies CASNLPGQGGNTIYF.

The chain employs TRBV9 and TRBJ2-3; TRBD2 matches at 10 bases. V lost 2 bases and J lost 2; bases outside the gene matches: 11. Germline V gene lookup returns CDR1 SGDLS and CDR2 YYNGEE. The CDR3 sequence is 18 residues long. CDR3 amino acids: CASSVELAGRRDTDTQYF. The CDR3 DNA follows: TGTGCCAGCAGCGTCGAACTAGCGGGAAGGAGGGACACAGATACGCAGTATTTT.

V gene TRBV30 combines with J gene TRBJ1-1; possibly TRBD1 for D (5 bases). This CDR3 region has 13 residues. Per germline, CDR1 GTSNPN and CDR2 SVGIG (reference sequence). V lost 2 bases to trimming and J lost 1 base, with 8 bases between them. This chain's CDR3 is CAWSPTGNTEAFF. CDR3 sequence (DNA): TGTGCCTGGAGTCCCACAGGGAACACTGAAGCTTTCTTT.

V is TRBV5-1 and J is TRBJ2-2; D is possibly TRBD1 (5 bases). V lost 4 bases and J 7 bases, leaving 11 bases between the germline ends. Germline loops: CDR1 SGHRS, CDR2 YFSETQ. This CDR3 is 13 amino acids long. As DNA, the CDR3 is TGCGCCAGCAGCCCGGAAGGGGTCGGGGAGCTGTTTTTT. Translated, it gives CASSPEGVGELFF.

The table lists this clone with a count of one. V and J are TRBV28 and TRBJ1-1; D call uncertain. Germline V lookup: CDR1 MDHEN, CDR2 SYDVKM. V was cut by 6 bases and J by 4 bases, with 9 bases left in between. The CDR3 contains 12 residues. Written as DNA, the CDR3 is TGTGCCAGCAGCCTAATAGTCACTGAAGCTTTCTTT. Translating it yields CASSLIVTEAFF.

V and J are TRBV6-2 or TRBV6-3 and TRBJ1-5; tentative D call: TRBD1 (5 bases). V dropped 6 bases and J dropped 7 bases, with 10 bases sitting between them. CDR3 length equals 12 residues. CDR1 and CDR2 from the germline V gene are MNHEY and SVGEGT. The CDR3 bases are TGTGCCAGCAGCCCCAGGGAACAGCCCCAGCATTTT. Translating gives CASSPREQPQHF.

This chain connects TRBV9 to TRBJ2-7, with D perhaps matching TRBD1 (5 bases). Trimming stripped 4 bases from V and 4 bases from J, with 21 bases between. CDR1 is SGDLS, CDR2 YYNGEE, per germline. This CDR3 has 16 amino acids. The CDR3 loop reads CASSSSRGLLGYEQYF. The CDR3 DNA follows: TGTGCCAGCAGCTCTAGTAGGGGTCTCCTCGGGTACGAGCAGTACTTC.

The J gene is TRBJ2-7, the V gene TRBV2, with TRBD1 identical over 9 bases. The V gene end was trimmed by 5 bases and the J gene end by 7 bases; junction bases not matched to a gene: 9. The CDR3 length is 14 residues. Germline-derived CDR1 and CDR2 are SNHLY and FYNNEI. In DNA, the CDR3 is TGTGCCAGCAGTAACGGACAGGGGTCCGGGGAGCAGTACTTC. This sequence encodes CASSNGQGSGEQYF. The variable domain in full, with the rest retrieved from reference TRBV2 and TRBJ2-7, is EPEVTQTPSHQVTQMGQEVILRCVPISNHLYFYWYRQILGQKVEFLVSFYNNEISEKSEIFDDQFSVERPDGSNFTLKIRSTKLEDSAMYFCASSNGQGSGEQYFGPGTRLTVT.

J is TRBJ1-3 and V is TRBV6-5, with a weak D call TRBD1 (5 bases). Germline CDR1 and CDR2: MNHEY and SVGAGI. The CDR3 runs to 14 residues. Trimming took 5 bases from V and 3 from J, leaving 11 bases between them. This chain's CDR3 is CASSPGLGGNTIYF. The CDR3, as DNA: TGTGCCAGCAGTCCGGGACTGGGTGGAAACACCATATATTTT.

The V gene is TRBV27, the J gene TRBJ2-2; D may be TRBD1 (6 bases). The germline V gene encodes CDR1 MNHEY and CDR2 SMNVEV (reference sequence). The CDR3 runs to 17 residues. V was cut by 6 bases and J by 1 base, with 18 bases left in between. The CDR3 is CASSQITGPVNTGELFF. Written as DNA, the CDR3 is TGTGCCAGCAGCCAGATAACAGGGCCCGTGAACACCGGGGAGCTGTTTTTT.

V and J are TRBV27 and TRBJ1-6; no firm D call. Trimming took 2 bases from V and 8 from J, leaving 13 bases between them. CDR1 is MNHEY, CDR2 SMNVEV, per germline (reference sequence). The CDR3 has 15 amino acids. CDR3 bases: TGTGCCAGCAGTTTAATGGTGGCTGCCTATTCACCCCTCCACTTT. Translating gives CASSLMVAAYSPLHF.

This chain uses TRBV6-6 with TRBJ1-1; D is perhaps TRBD1 (5 bases). V was pared by 6 bases and J by 1 base, with 9 bases between. Germline CDR1 is MNHNY and CDR2 is SVGAGI (reference sequence). The CDR3 is 13 residues long. This CDR3 reads CASRLTGNTEAFF. CDR3 coding DNA: TGTGCCAGCAGGCTAACAGGGAACACTGAAGCTTTCTTT.

J is TRBJ2-7 and V is TRBV9; 8 bases match TRBD1. The germline CDR1 and CDR2 sequences are SGDLS and YYNGEE. After removal of 0 bases from V and 3 bases from J, the junction contained 5 bases not matched to a gene. The CDR3 runs 15 residues. CDR3 sequence (DNA): TGTGCCAGCAGCGTAGAGGGTACAGGGGGCTACGAGCAGTACTTC. Encoded protein: CASSVEGTGGYEQYF.

This chain uses TRBV28 with TRBJ1-4; D uncertain. The V and J ends lost 3 bases and 7 bases respectively, with 6 bases between them. From germline, CDR1 is MDHEN and CDR2 SYDVKM. The CDR3 length is 12 residues. The DNA for the CDR3 is TGTGCCAGCAGTTTGGGAGGTGAAAAACTGTTTTTT. Protein: CASSLGGEKLFF.

V gene TRBV30 combines with J gene TRBJ2-5, with 8 bases matching TRBD2. The CDR3 sequence is 13 residues long. The V and J ends lost 4 bases and 6 bases, in that order; junction bases with no gene match: 7. The V gene's germline CDR1 is GTSNPN and CDR2 SVGIG (reference sequence). This CDR3 reads CAWNRAGGQTQYF. CDR3 in DNA: TGTGCCTGGAACCGCGCGGGGGGACAGACCCAGTACTTC.

This rearrangement joins TRBV13 to TRBJ1-6, with D tentatively TRBD1 (5 bases). Germline V CDR1 and CDR2: PRHDT, FYEKMQ (reference sequence). This CDR3 has 15 amino acids. V shed 5 bases and J shed 13 bases, with 21 bases lying between them. The CDR3 coding sequence is TGTGCCAGCAGCGTCAGGCCAGGGAGGGAAGCGCCCCTCCACTTT. Residues: CASSVRPGREAPLHF.

The chain has TRBV19 and TRBJ1-2, with TRBD1 matching over 7 bases. V shed 5 bases and J 8 bases; nucleotides not matched to a gene: 14. CDR3 size: 15 residues. The V gene's germline CDR1 is LNHDA and CDR2 SQIVND (reference sequence). CDR3 loop: CASSPGTASRRGYTF. DNA of the CDR3: TGTGCCAGTAGTCCCGGGACAGCCTCGAGGCGGGGCTACACCTTC.

This chain joins TRBV27 and TRBJ2-1; 11 nucleotides align to TRBD2. Germline CDR1 MNHEY, CDR2 SMNVEV (reference sequence). The V and J ends lost 9 bases and 0 bases, in that order; junction bases with no gene match: 13. This CDR3 is built from 18 residues. Here the CDR3 DNA reads TGTGCCAGAAGGGGAGGGACTAGCGGTGCCCTCTCCTACAATGAGCAGTTCTTC. Its translation is CARRGGTSGALSYNEQFF.

This clone was counted a few times. At one of its ends the junction is not consistent with the germline gene, which may arise from a read error. The DNA for the CDR3 is TGCGCGGTGGAGAACTATGGCTACACCTTC. Translating gives CAVENYGYTF. This chain joins TRBV5-8 and TRBJ1-2; D gene ambiguous. Germline lookup yields CDR1 SGHTS and CDR2 YDEGEE. The CDR3 spans 10 residues.

This chain links TRBV7-9 with TRBJ2-5, with 13 bases that match TRBD2. V was clipped by 2 bases and J by 4 bases; unmatched bases: 7. There are 17 residues in the CDR3. Per germline, CDR1 SEHNR and CDR2 FQNEAQ (reference sequence). The CDR3 region is CASSLKTSGGAGETQYF. The CDR3 DNA reads TGTGCCAGCAGCTTAAAAACTAGCGGGGGGGCCGGAGAGACCCAGTACTTC.